A single sample gave rise to the 32 T cell receptor beta chains below, sequenced in a study of technical replicates of blood from a handful of donors. Some clones are missing from TCRdb's copy, which holds only in-frame ones; the method was immunoSEQ multiplex PCR. The data show roughly 82,000 clones, about 89% seen once. Sequencing was done on a sample of T cells isolated from PBMCs. The receptors were gathered from a human donor in good health.

This sequence joins TRBV11-2 and TRBJ1-2; 7 bases are shared with TRBD1. CDR3 size: 15 residues. The trim removed 3 bases at V and 2 bases at J, leaving 6 bases unmatched. CDR1 is SGHAT, CDR2 FQNNGV, per germline. The CDR3 sequence: CASSLTGQPNYGYTF. CDR3 sequence (DNA): TGTGCCAGCAGCTTGACGGGACAGCCAAACTATGGCTACACCTTC.

The CDR3 DNA reads TGTGCCAGCAACCCGACAGGGCAGTCGAGTCAGCCCCAGCATTTT. Amino acid sequence: CASNPTGQSSQPQHF. The rearrangement joins TRBV6-5 to TRBJ1-5; 7 positions agree with TRBD1. Germline CDR1 MNHEY, CDR2 SVGAGI. The CDR3 covers 15 residues. V dropped 7 bases and J dropped 6; count of bases not matched to a gene: 12.

This chain uses TRBV28 with TRBJ2-7, with 8 bases identical to TRBD1. The V gene end was trimmed by 6 bases and the J gene end by 7 bases; junction bases not matched to a gene: 14. CDR3 length: 15 amino acids. Germline V gene sequence: CDR1 MDHEN, CDR2 SYDVKM. CDR3 sequence (DNA): TGTGCCAGCAGCCAGGGGGCGGCCCCGAGAACGGAGCAGTACTTC. The encoded protein is CASSQGAAPRTEQYF.

The chain's CDR3 is CAWIWSTSGVPRDEQYF. The CDR3 DNA sequence: TGTGCCTGGATATGGTCGACTAGCGGGGTCCCCCGGGACGAGCAGTACTTC. The chain links TRBV30 to TRBJ2-7; TRBD2 agrees at 11 bases. The trim removed 4 bases at V and 5 bases at J, leaving 16 bases unmatched. Germline CDR1 and CDR2: GTSNPN and SVGIG (reference sequence). CDR3 length equals 17 residues.

The rearrangement joins TRBV28 to TRBJ2-4; TRBD2 agrees at 8 bases. Germline V gives CDR1 MDHEN, CDR2 SYDVKM. CDR3 length equals 14 residues. V trimming: 6 bases; J trimming: 9 bases; junction bases outside the gene matches: 10. CDR3 protein: CASRPGTSSFIQYF. CDR3 DNA sequence: TGTGCCAGCAGGCCCGGGACTAGTTCGTTCATTCAGTACTTC.

The rearrangement uses TRBV6-5 and TRBJ2-7, with 8 bases fitting TRBD1. The trim removed 5 bases at V and 2 bases at J, leaving 8 bases unmatched. CDR1 and CDR2 from the germline V gene are MNHEY and SVGAGI. The CDR3 has 15 amino acids. CDR3 coding DNA: TGTGCCAGCAGTACTGGGACAGGAGGTACCTACGAGCAGTACTTC. Protein product: CASSTGTGGTYEQYF.

This chain links TRBV4-1 with TRBJ2-1, with TRBD2 matching over 11 bases. The CDR3 contains 16 residues. With 4 bases clipped from V and 4 bases from J, the junction kept 6 bases outside the gene matches. Per germline, CDR1 MGHRA and CDR2 YSYEKL. The CDR3 nucleotides are TGCGCCAGCAGCCGGGGACTAGCGGATTTATACAATGAGCAGTTCTTC. Translating it yields CASSRGLADLYNEQFF.

V is TRBV4-1 and J is TRBJ1-2; 7 nucleotides agree with TRBD1. Germline CDR1 MGHRA, CDR2 YSYEKL. There are 15 residues in the CDR3. Losses at the gene ends were 1 base for V and 3 bases for J; bases not matched to a gene: 5. The CDR3 loop reads CASSQGSGGHYGYTF. The CDR3 DNA sequence: TGCGCCAGCAGCCAAGGTTCAGGGGGTCACTATGGCTACACCTTC.

This rearrangement joins TRBV14 to TRBJ2-5, with 10 bases lining up with TRBD2. The germline V gene has CDR1 SGHDN and CDR2 FVKESK. V lost 4 bases to trimming and J lost 4 bases; unmatched junction nucleotides: 9. CDR3 length: 16 residues. The CDR3 DNA follows: TGTGCCAGCAGCCCCCCGGCTAGCGGGAGAGGAGAGACCCAGTACTTC. Translating it yields CASSPPASGRGETQYF.

In its sample, this clone was seen a few times. The chain uses TRBV30 and TRBJ1-1; weak D call: TRBD1 (6 bases). Germline V lookup: CDR1 GTSNPN, CDR2 SVGIG (reference sequence). The CDR3 is made up of 13 amino acids. The V end was cut by 4 bases, the J end by 1 base, with 10 bases between. The CDR3 DNA follows: TGTGCCTGGAAATACAGGGAGAACACTGAAGCTTTCTTT. Encoded protein: CAWKYRENTEAFF. The whole variable domain, remainder taken from reference TRBV30 and TRBJ1-1, is SQTIHQWPATLVQPVGSPLSLECTVEGTSNPNLYWYRQAAGRGLQLLFYSVGIGQISSEVPQNLSASRPQDRQFILSSKKLLLSDSGFYLCAWKYRENTEAFFGQGTRLTVV.

The rearrangement uses TRBV29-1 and TRBJ2-3; D gene uncertain. Trimming removed 1 base from V and 4 bases from J, with 6 bases in between. Germline V lookup: CDR1 SQVTM, CDR2 ANQGSEA. CDR3 length: 12 amino acids. The CDR3 DNA is TGCAGCGTTGAAGGGGCTTCAGATACGCAGTATTTT. Its protein product is CSVEGASDTQYF.

CDR3 sequence: CASSPAGGGSPLHF. In DNA form, the CDR3 reads TGTGCCAGCAGCCCTGCCGGGGGGGGATCACCCCTCCACTTT. The V and J genes are TRBV7-9 and TRBJ1-6, with D possibly TRBD1 on 5 matching bases. The CDR3 consists of 14 residues. CDR1 and CDR2 (germline): SEHNR, FQNEAQ (reference sequence). V was shortened by 5 bases and J by 10 bases, with 15 bases between the two germline ends. The full variable domain, with the rest looked up from reference TRBV7-9 and TRBJ1-6, is DTGVSQNPRHKITKRGQNVTFRCDPISEHNRLYWYRQTLGQGPEFLTYFQNEAQLEKSRLLSDRFSAERPKGSFSTLEIQRTEQGDSAMYLCASSPAGGGSPLHFGNGTRLTVT.

The CDR3 is CASSPPSTGNTEAFF. The CDR3 coding sequence is TGTGCCAGCTCACCCCCCTCGACGGGGAACACTGAAGCTTTCTTT. The chain carries TRBV18 and TRBJ1-1; D ambiguous. Germline CDR1 and CDR2: KGHSH and LQKENI. CDR3 size: 15 residues. V was trimmed by 3 bases and J by 1 base, leaving 12 bases between them.

The chain uses TRBV7-9 and TRBJ2-5; TRBD2 matches 7 bases. This CDR3 comprises 16 residues. Trimming removed 5 bases from V and 3 bases from J; junction bases left unmatched: 12. Germline CDR1 is SEHNR and CDR2 is FQNEAQ (reference sequence). CDR3 coding DNA: TGTGCCAGCAGCGATGGGGGGGGAGGAATCGAAGAGACCCAGTACTTC. This codes for CASSDGGGGIEETQYF.

This chain connects TRBV27 to TRBJ2-1; 8 bases are a match to TRBD1. J lost 2 bases, V lost 3 bases, and 3 bases had no gene match. The CDR3 is 15 residues long. CDR1 is MNHEY, CDR2 SMNVEV, per germline (reference sequence). CDR3: CASSFQGAAYNEQFF. The CDR3 DNA follows: TGTGCCAGCAGTTTCCAGGGGGCGGCCTACAATGAGCAGTTCTTC.

The chain employs TRBV7-9 and TRBJ1-4; a weak D match, TRBD1 (5 bases). Germline loops: CDR1 SEHNR, CDR2 FQNEAQ (reference sequence). There are 14 residues in the CDR3. V was trimmed by 3 bases and J by 3 bases, leaving 8 bases between them. The CDR3 region has the DNA TGTGCCAGCAGCTTCGGGGGTGCTAATGAAAAACTGTTTTTT. Protein product: CASSFGGANEKLFF.

As regards this clone: Other DNA sequences from this sample encode an identical CDR3 as well. The chain carries TRBV28 and TRBJ2-7; D call uncertain. The V gene's germline CDR1 is MDHEN and CDR2 SYDVKM. V lost 3 bases to trimming and J lost 3 bases, with 6 bases between them. CDR3 size: 12 residues. The CDR3 DNA reads as TGTGCCAGCAGTTTCCAAAACTACGAGCAGTACTTC. It is translated as CASSFQNYEQYF. Filled out from reference TRBV28 and TRBJ2-7, the complete variable domain reads DVKVTQSSRYLVKRTGEKVFLECVQDMDHENMFWYRQDPGLGLRLIYFSYDVKMKEKGDIPEGYSVSREKKERFSLILESASTNQTSMYLCASSFQNYEQYFGPGTRLTVT.

V is TRBV7-2 and J is TRBJ2-5; D is undetermined. V shed 4 bases and J shed 7 bases, with 10 bases lying between them. This CDR3 region has 12 residues. Germline lookup yields CDR1 SGHTA and CDR2 FQGNSA. The CDR3, as DNA: TGTGCCAGCAGCTCTCGGTCAGGGACCCAGTACTTC. This gives the protein CASSSRSGTQYF.

The count of this clone is one. The rearrangement joins TRBV28 to TRBJ2-7, with 8 positions matching TRBD1. The CDR3 consists of 13 residues. Trimming at V came to 9 bases and at J to 7 bases, leaving 11 bases not matched to a gene. Looked up from germline, CDR1 is MDHEN and CDR2 is SYDVKM. In nucleotides, the CDR3 is TGTGCCAGTCCCAAGCCGGGGACAGGAGAGCAGTACTTC. Translating it yields CASPKPGTGEQYF.

V gene TRBV4-1 combines with J gene TRBJ2-7, with 7 bases lining up with TRBD2. Unmatched junction bases numbered 14, after V lost 1 base and J lost 2 bases. The CDR3 sequence is 18 residues long. Germline-derived CDR1 and CDR2 are MGHRA and YSYEKL. CDR3 coding DNA: TGCGCCAGCAGCCAAGGGACTCTTGGGCGGGAGCTTGCCTACGAGCAGTACTTC. Encoded protein: CASSQGTLGRELAYEQYF.

V and J are TRBV18 and TRBJ2-2; D remains ambiguous. CDR1 is KGHSH and CDR2 is LQKENI in the germline V gene. The ends were cut back, 1 base at V and 0 bases at J, with 15 bases in the middle. CDR3 length: 18 residues. CDR3 in DNA: TGTGCCAGCTCACCACGGGCAGCCCTATTCGCGAACACCGGGGAGCTGTTTTTT. This translates into CASSPRAALFANTGELFF.

This clone came up once. This chain connects TRBV29-1 to TRBJ2-1; 9 positions match TRBD1. After removal of 6 bases from V and 6 bases from J, the junction contained 6 bases not matched to a gene. CDR1 SQVTM and CDR2 ANQGSEA come from the germline V gene. This CDR3 contains 13 residues. As DNA, the CDR3 is TGCAGCGTGCCGGGACAGGGTCCCAATGAGCAGTTCTTC. Translated: CSVPGQGPNEQFF.

J is TRBJ2-3 and V is TRBV6-6; 11 positions match TRBD1. Germline loops: CDR1 MNHNY, CDR2 SVGAGI (reference sequence). This CDR3 has 14 residues. V lost 7 bases, J lost 4 bases, and 4 bases stayed unmatched. This chain's CDR3 is CASNTGQGADTQYF. Written as DNA, the CDR3 is TGTGCCAGCAATACGGGACAGGGGGCAGATACGCAGTATTTT.

This clone was detected only once. V and J are TRBV9 and TRBJ2-7; D gene uncertain. Germline V gene data show CDR1 as SGDLS and CDR2 as YYNGEE. Trimming took off 4 bases at V and 4 bases at J, with 12 bases between the two ends. The CDR3 consists of 13 residues. CDR3 coding DNA: TGTGCCAGCAGCCCACGCGGTGGGTACGAGCAGTACTTC. This encodes CASSPRGGYEQYF.

This clone was recorded once. J is TRBJ2-5 and V is TRBV5-1, with 8 bases aligning to TRBD2. The CDR3 loop spans 15 amino acids. The V gene end was trimmed by 1 base and the J gene end by 5 bases; junction bases not matched to a gene: 7. CDR1 is SGHRS, CDR2 YFSETQ, per germline. CDR3 residues: CASSLPAGVGETQYF. The CDR3, as DNA: TGCGCCAGCAGCTTGCCAGCGGGAGTTGGTGAGACCCAGTACTTC.

The V call is TRBV30, the J call TRBJ1-5; a weak D match, TRBD1 (5 bases). The CDR3 length is 15 residues. Trimming removed 2 bases from V and 6 bases from J, with 17 bases in between. Germline CDR1 is GTSNPN and CDR2 is SVGIG (reference sequence). CDR3 bases: TGTGCCTGGAGTCCTTGGGGGGGTTCGTTTCAGCCCCAGCATTTT. It encodes CAWSPWGGSFQPQHF.

The chain couples TRBV9 to TRBJ1-5; D unclear. This CDR3 has 15 amino acids. Germline V gene data show CDR1 as SGDLS and CDR2 as YYNGEE. Between the trimmed V and J ends, which lost 3 bases and 0 bases, there was a span of 10 bases. The CDR3 is CASSAEGYSNQPQHF. The CDR3 coding sequence is TGTGCCAGCAGCGCGGAGGGTTATAGCAATCAGCCCCAGCATTTT.

This clone was counted a single time. The chain uses TRBV11-3 and TRBJ2-1; D gene unclear. The germline V gene encodes CDR1 SGHNT and CDR2 YENEEA. The CDR3 has 11 amino acids. V dropped 1 base and J dropped 10 bases, with 5 bases sitting between them. CDR3 coding DNA: TGTGCCAGCAGCTTAGTCCGGGAGCAGTTCTTC. Amino acid sequence: CASSLVREQFF.

This clone was seen a single time. V and J are TRBV19 and TRBJ2-3; possible D gene TRBD2, 5 bases. Trimming stripped 5 bases from V and 0 bases from J, with 9 bases between. The germline CDR1 and CDR2 sequences are LNHDA and SQIVND (reference sequence). CDR3 length equals 14 residues. The CDR3 loop reads CASSSRTSTDTQYF. CDR3 DNA sequence: TGTGCCAGTAGTTCCCGGACTAGCACAGATACGCAGTATTTT.

The rearrangement links TRBV6-4 to TRBJ1-5, with D possibly TRBD1 on 6 matching bases. This CDR3 has 13 residues. CDR1 MRHNA and CDR2 SNTAGT come from the germline V gene. Trimming shortened V by 3 bases and J by 6 bases, and 9 bases separated the two germline ends. The CDR3 loop is CASSEAGAQPQHF. The CDR3 DNA reads as TGTGCCAGCAGTGAGGCAGGGGCTCAGCCCCAGCATTTT.

V gene TRBV28 combines with J gene TRBJ2-3; D call uncertain. The ends were cut back, 5 bases at V and 0 bases at J, with 12 bases in the middle. Germline V lookup: CDR1 MDHEN, CDR2 SYDVKM. This CDR3 contains 15 residues. The CDR3 DNA is TGTGCCAGCAGTCTCGGAAAGACTAGCACAGATACGCAGTATTTT. Translated, it gives CASSLGKTSTDTQYF.

This clone occurred once. V usage is TRBV27 and J usage is TRBJ2-7; possibly TRBD2 for D (6 bases). Between the trimmed V and J ends, which lost 1 base and 5 bases, there was a span of 15 bases. CDR1 and CDR2 from the germline V gene are MNHEY and SMNVEV (reference sequence). The CDR3 is 15 amino acids. This CDR3 reads CASSLYPGVVHEQYF. CDR3 nucleotide sequence: TGTGCCAGCAGTTTATATCCGGGAGTAGTCCACGAGCAGTACTTC.